The 30 T cell receptor beta chains given below trace back to one sample, sequenced in a study of radiotherapy plus CTLA-4 blockade in lung cancer. Using immunoSEQ multiplex PCR, the repertoire was profiled, and TCRdb retains in-frame clones only, with some absent. This table holds about 82,000 clones, 72% found once. This specimen was peripheral blood, taken from a patient treated with radiotherapy plus ipilimumab. These receptors were obtained from a human donor with non-small cell lung cancer that progressed on radiotherapy plus ipilimumab.

The CDR3 nucleotides are TGTGCCAGCAGCCTCCGGGACAGGGGGATGACCTCCTACGAGCAGTACTTC. Its protein is CASSLRDRGMTSYEQYF. This chain uses TRBV2 with TRBJ2-7, with TRBD1 matching over 11 bases. Looked up from germline, CDR1 is SNHLY and CDR2 is FYNNEI. With 6 bases clipped from V and 0 bases from J, the junction kept 10 bases outside the gene matches. The CDR3 extends over 17 amino acids. Looking up the rest from reference TRBV2 and TRBJ2-7 gives the full variable domain: EPEVTQTPSHQVTQMGQEVILRCVPISNHLYFYWYRQILGQKVEFLVSFYNNEISEKSEIFDDQFSVERPDGSNFTLKIRSTKLEDSAMYFCASSLRDRGMTSYEQYFGPGTRLTVT.

This clone was detected only once. This sequence joins TRBV5-1 and TRBJ1-2; D gene ambiguous. Trimming took 0 bases from V and 0 from J, leaving 12 bases between them. This CDR3 spans 16 amino acids. CDR1 is SGHRS and CDR2 is YFSETQ in the germline V gene. The chain's CDR3 is CASSLDNWGSNYGYTF. The CDR3 coding sequence is TGCGCCAGCAGCTTGGACAACTGGGGATCTAACTATGGCTACACCTTC.

The chain employs TRBV9 and TRBJ2-1, with a tentative D call TRBD1 (7 bases). Trimming shortened V by 3 bases and J by 4 bases, and 17 bases separated the two germline ends. The CDR3 loop spans 16 amino acids. Germline assignment: CDR1 SGDLS and CDR2 YYNGEE. The CDR3, as DNA: TGTGCCAGCAGCGCCCGACAGGGAGGTTTATACAATGAGCAGTTCTTC. Its translation: CASSARQGGLYNEQFF.

On this clone: At the DNA level, this CDR3 is encoded by other sequences in the same sample as well. This sequence joins TRBV5-1 and TRBJ1-1; D is undetermined. V lost 0 bases and J lost 1, with 7 bases in between. Germline CDR1 SGHRS, CDR2 YFSETQ. The CDR3 covers 14 residues. CDR3: CASSLGGSNTEAFF. For the CDR3, the DNA is TGCGCCAGCAGCTTGGGAGGATCGAACACTGAAGCTTTCTTT. The variable domain in full, with the rest retrieved from reference TRBV5-1 and TRBJ1-1, is KAGVTQTPRYLIKTRGQQVTLSCSPISGHRSVSWYQQTPGQGLQFLFEYFSETQRNKGNFPGRFSGRQFSNSRSEMNVSTLELGDSALYLCASSLGGSNTEAFFGQGTRLTVV.

DNA of the CDR3: TGTGCCAGCAGTCCGAGGGGGGTTGGATTCACAGATACGCAGTATTTT. Amino acid sequence: CASSPRGVGFTDTQYF. The V gene is TRBV7-3, the J gene TRBJ2-3, with D possibly being TRBD1 or TRBD2 (6 bases each). The germline V gene encodes CDR1 SGHTA and CDR2 FQGTGA. The V end lost 6 bases, the J end lost 2 bases, and 18 bases lay between the germline ends. CDR3 length: 16 amino acids.

This chain uses TRBV27 with TRBJ1-1, with 7 bases lining up with TRBD1. Trimming removed 8 bases from V and 1 base from J; junction bases left unmatched: 7. The CDR3 spans 14 residues. Germline V gene lookup returns CDR1 MNHEY and CDR2 SMNVEV (reference sequence). The CDR3 sequence is CASRRGTANTEAFF. CDR3 nucleotides: TGTGCCAGCCGCCGTGGGACAGCGAACACTGAAGCTTTCTTT.

The chain carries TRBV5-1 and TRBJ2-5; possibly TRBD1 or TRBD2 for D (5 bases each). The length of the CDR3 is 14 residues. From germline, CDR1 is SGHRS and CDR2 YFSETQ. The ends were cut back, 4 bases at V and 1 base at J, with 11 bases in the middle. CDR3 DNA sequence: TGCGCCAGCAGCCTGGGACGGACCCAAGAGACCCAGTACTTC. Translation: CASSLGRTQETQYF.

This chain uses TRBV5-8 with TRBJ2-3; 7 bases are a match to TRBD2. Germline CDR1 SGHTS, CDR2 YDEGEE. The CDR3 is 16 residues long. Losses at the gene ends were 0 bases for V and 0 bases for J; bases not matched to a gene: 4. The CDR3 nucleotides read TGTGCCAGCAGCTTGGGGGCGGGGGTAAGCACAGATACGCAGTATTTT. This translates into CASSLGAGVSTDTQYF.

This chain joins TRBV28 and TRBJ2-6; tentative D call: TRBD1 (6 bases). The ends were cut back, 5 bases at V and 15 bases at J, with 17 bases in the middle. The CDR3 sequence is 13 residues long. CDR1 is MDHEN, CDR2 SYDVKM, per germline. CDR3 in DNA: TGTGCCAGCAGTGAAGGGGGACCAACTGGCCTGACTTTC. Translated: CASSEGGPTGLTF.

The chain recombines TRBV28 with TRBJ2-1, with D maybe TRBD2 (6 bases). Germline lookup yields CDR1 MDHEN and CDR2 SYDVKM. V lost 8 bases, J lost 4 bases, and 27 bases lay in between. The CDR3 spans 18 residues. The CDR3 coding sequence is TGTGCCAGCCTGACCCTAGGGGAGGTCGGTACAGTATACAATGAGCAGTTCTTC. Its protein product is CASLTLGEVGTVYNEQFF. The full variable domain, with the rest looked up from reference TRBV28 and TRBJ2-1, is DVKVTQSSRYLVKRTGEKVFLECVQDMDHENMFWYRQDPGLGLRLIYFSYDVKMKEKGDIPEGYSVSREKKERFSLILESASTNQTSMYLCASLTLGEVGTVYNEQFFGPGTRLTVL.

The J gene is TRBJ2-7, the V gene TRBV27; D gene ambiguous. Germline V gene data show CDR1 as MNHEY and CDR2 as SMNVEV (reference sequence). The CDR3 has 12 residues. V was trimmed by 3 bases and J by 6 bases, leaving 9 bases between them. The DNA for the CDR3 is TGTGCCAGCAGTTTGCTTGGCGGCGAGCAGTACTTC. Residues: CASSLLGGEQYF.

The rearrangement joins TRBV28 to TRBJ2-5, with TRBD2 as a possible D gene (5 bases). Trimming pared 6 bases from V and 5 bases from J, leaving 16 bases between. Germline V gives CDR1 MDHEN, CDR2 SYDVKM. The CDR3 contains 14 residues. CDR3 protein: CASSQDWPGETQYF. CDR3 in DNA: TGTGCCAGCAGCCAGGACTGGCCGGGGGAGACCCAGTACTTC. Supplemented by reference TRBV28 and TRBJ2-5, the full variable domain reads DVKVTQSSRYLVKRTGEKVFLECVQDMDHENMFWYRQDPGLGLRLIYFSYDVKMKEKGDIPEGYSVSREKKERFSLILESASTNQTSMYLCASSQDWPGETQYFGPGTRLLVL.

The rearrangement links TRBV10-3 to TRBJ2-5, with TRBD1 identical over 8 bases. CDR1 and CDR2 from the germline V gene are ENHRY and SYGVKD. The V gene end was trimmed by 2 bases and the J gene end by 4 bases; junction bases not matched to a gene: 6. The CDR3 is made up of 15 amino acids. The CDR3 here is CAISEGRGQSETQYF. CDR3 sequence (DNA): TGTGCCATCAGTGAGGGCAGGGGGCAATCAGAGACCCAGTACTTC.

This clone is a singleton in its sample. The chain carries TRBV7-2 and TRBJ2-2; TRBD1 aligns across 12 bases. Germline V gives CDR1 SGHTA, CDR2 FQGNSA. The length of the CDR3 is 15 residues. With 5 bases clipped from V and 8 bases from J, the junction kept 6 bases outside the gene matches. The CDR3 here is CASSLGTGGRGELFF. The CDR3 coding sequence is TGTGCCAGCAGCCTGGGGACAGGGGGCAGAGGGGAGCTGTTTTTT. The full variable domain, its missing parts supplied by reference TRBV7-2 and TRBJ2-2, is GAGVSQSPSNKVTEKGKDVELRCDPISGHTALYWYRQSLGQGLEFLIYFQGNSAPDKSGLPSDRFSAERTGGSVSTLTIQRTQQEDSAVYLCASSLGTGGRGELFFGEGSRLTVL.

This rearrangement joins TRBV6-5 to TRBJ2-5; D is possibly TRBD1 (5 bases). The germline V gene has CDR1 MNHEY and CDR2 SVGAGI. With 6 bases removed from V and 1 base from J, the gap between germline ends came to 15 bases. The CDR3 spans 15 residues. The CDR3 reads CASRLLQGAQETQYF. CDR3 nucleotide sequence: TGTGCCAGCAGGCTCCTTCAGGGCGCCCAAGAGACCCAGTACTTC.

V is TRBV4-3 and J is TRBJ1-5, with a weak D call TRBD1 (5 bases). CDR3 length equals 16 residues. Germline loops: CDR1 LGHNA, CDR2 YSLEER. Deletions cut 0 bases from V and 2 bases from J, with 11 bases between. The CDR3 bases are TGCGCCAGCAGCCAAGAAAGGGTGGGGGGCAATCAGCCCCAGCATTTT. Amino acid sequence: CASSQERVGGNQPQHF.

The chain couples TRBV7-3 to TRBJ2-2, with D possibly being TRBD2 (6 bases). CDR3 length: 16 amino acids. Per germline, CDR1 SGHTA and CDR2 FQGTGA. Trimming left V 5 bases short and J 2 bases short, with 15 bases between. CDR3 residues: CASSPVGGANTGELFF. The CDR3 nucleotides are TGTGCCAGCAGCCCCGTCGGAGGGGCTAACACCGGGGAGCTGTTTTTT.

V is TRBV28 and J is TRBJ1-1; 8 bases are a match to TRBD1. With V trimmed by 3 bases and J by 2 bases, 5 bases remained unmatched. The CDR3 length is 15 residues. Germline V gene sequence: CDR1 MDHEN, CDR2 SYDVKM. CDR3 nucleotide sequence: TGTGCCAGCAGTTTTCTAGGACAGGGAAACACTGAAGCTTTCTTT. Amino acids: CASSFLGQGNTEAFF.

This clone was seen once. The CDR3 spells CASSEGQGINYGYTF. The CDR3 DNA follows: TGTGCCAGCTCGGAGGGACAGGGGATTAACTATGGCTACACCTTC. V gene TRBV18 combines with J gene TRBJ1-2; 10 nucleotides match TRBD1. Germline V gene data show CDR1 as KGHSH and CDR2 as LQKENI. The CDR3 covers 15 residues. With 6 bases clipped from V and 1 base from J, the junction kept 5 bases outside the gene matches.

This clone qualifies as medium-sized (0.01 to 0.1%). This chain links TRBV5-6 with TRBJ2-7; 9 bases match TRBD1. CDR3 length: 14 residues. V was pared by 4 bases and J by 4 bases, with 6 bases of the junction left unmatched. Germline lookup yields CDR1 SGHDT and CDR2 YYEEEE. DNA of the CDR3: TGTGCCAGCAGCCAGGACAGGGGTGCTTACGAGCAGTACTTC. This gives the protein CASSQDRGAYEQYF.

The chain is built from TRBV18 and TRBJ1-1; D not certain. The CDR3 loop spans 15 amino acids. CDR1 is KGHSH and CDR2 is LQKENI in the germline V gene. Trimming removed 1 base at V and 0 bases at J, with 9 bases between. The CDR3 DNA reads as TGTGCCAGCTCACCACGGGAAGGGCTGAACACTGAAGCTTTCTTT. Protein: CASSPREGLNTEAFF.

The chain couples TRBV28 to TRBJ2-7; D could derive from TRBD1 or TRBD2 (6 bases each). V was pared by 4 bases and J by 3 bases, with 16 bases between. Looked up from germline, CDR1 is MDHEN and CDR2 is SYDVKM. The CDR3 is made up of 15 amino acids. The CDR3 coding sequence is TGTGCCAGCAGTTACGCGGGGACAACTAACTACGAGCAGTACTTC. Translation gives CASSYAGTTNYEQYF.

The chain couples TRBV7-9 to TRBJ2-1; a possible D gene is TRBD2 (6 bases). Per the germline V gene, CDR1 is SEHNR and CDR2 is FQNEAQ (reference sequence). The CDR3 length is 16 residues. Between the trimmed V and J ends, which lost 1 base and 1 base, there was a span of 11 bases. The CDR3 loop is CASSLGGGMSYNEQFF. The CDR3 bases are TGTGCCAGCAGCTTAGGGGGCGGGATGTCCTACAATGAGCAGTTCTTC.

The chain employs TRBV11-1 and TRBJ1-1; possibly TRBD1 for D (6 bases). The CDR3 sequence is 13 residues long. V lost 5 bases, J lost 5 bases, and 12 bases lay in between. Germline lookup yields CDR1 SGHAT and CDR2 FQDESV (reference sequence). CDR3 in DNA: TGTGCCAGCAGCCCAGGGGTACGGACTGAAGCTTTCTTT. It yields the protein CASSPGVRTEAFF.

This clone was picked up a small number of times. The CDR3 DNA reads as TGTGCCAGGGAAGGGAAGACGACTGAAGCTTTCTTT. It yields the protein CAREGKTTEAFF. The rearrangement joins TRBV2 to TRBJ1-1; unclear D gene. The ends were cut back, 9 bases at V and 5 bases at J, with 13 bases in the middle. CDR1 SNHLY and CDR2 FYNNEI come from the germline V gene. The CDR3 is made up of 12 amino acids.

The chain carries TRBV6-1 and TRBJ1-5; the D is unclear. Trimming removed 5 bases from V and 2 bases from J, with 13 bases in between. Germline V gene data show CDR1 as MNHNS and CDR2 as SASEGT. This CDR3 spans 15 amino acids. CDR3 coding DNA: TGTGCCAGCAGTCCCCGCTGGGAGGGCAATCAGCCCCAGCATTTT. Its protein is CASSPRWEGNQPQHF.

V usage is TRBV6-5 and J usage is TRBJ2-7; no definite D call. Germline CDR1 MNHEY, CDR2 SVGAGI. Trimming removed 3 bases at V and 5 bases at J, with 11 bases between. This CDR3 contains 13 residues. The DNA of the CDR3 is TGTGCCAGCAGTTATACCGCAGGAGACGAGCAGTACTTC. The encoded protein is CASSYTAGDEQYF.

In this sample, this clone turned up many times. The chain is built from TRBV13 and TRBJ1-2; 7 positions match TRBD1. The CDR3 contains 13 residues. The V segment lost 6 bases and the J segment 3 bases; nucleotides outside the gene matches: 4. Germline V gene data show CDR1 as PRHDT and CDR2 as FYEKMQ (reference sequence). The CDR3 DNA sequence: TGTGCCAGCAGGTTCAGGGGGGACTATGGCTACACCTTC. It is translated as CASRFRGDYGYTF.

The J gene is TRBJ2-1, the V gene TRBV28, with a weak D call TRBD2 (6 bases). CDR1 is MDHEN, CDR2 SYDVKM, per germline. Trimming cost V 11 bases and J 10 bases, with 6 bases left between them. The CDR3 consists of 8 residues. The CDR3 DNA sequence: TGTGCCGGGGGGGAGCAGTTCTTC. The encoded protein is CAGGEQFF. The variable domain in full, completed from reference TRBV28 and TRBJ2-1, reads DVKVTQSSRYLVKRTGEKVFLECVQDMDHENMFWYRQDPGLGLRLIYFSYDVKMKEKGDIPEGYSVSREKKERFSLILESASTNQTSMYLCAGGEQFFGPGTRLTVL.

V and J are TRBV7-9 and TRBJ1-1, with D perhaps TRBD1 (5 bases). Germline lookup yields CDR1 SEHNR and CDR2 FQNEAQ (reference sequence). V shed 5 bases and J shed 3 bases, with 10 bases lying between them. The CDR3 is 13 residues long. CDR3 in DNA: TGTGCCAGCAGCCCGGGGGGGTACACTGAAGCTTTCTTT. Its protein is CASSPGGYTEAFF.